This is a list of T cell receptor beta chains from one sample in a study of identical twins. One entry per CDR3 protein, called by TCRdb with MiXCR from the 5' RACE reads. Here the sample spans more than 350,000 distinct CDR3 sequences, 9% being singletons. Sequences were obtained from naive T cells sorted from blood. Receptors were obtained from a woman aged 50 to 60 in good health. Both conserved end residues are part of each CDR3. The D gene is left open where the match is weak. Clone size appears in some rows only: once, few, many, or a class for an expanded clone.

V gene,J gene,CDR3 length,clone size,D gene,CDR3 protein,CDR3 DNA
TRBV12-3/TRBV12-4,TRBJ2-5,14,many,.,CASSLSLRRETQYF,TGTGCCAGCAGTTTGTCCCTGCGGAGAGAGACCCAGTACTTC
TRBV5-1,TRBJ2-1,17,few,TRBD2,CASSLAHGGRAENEQFF,TGCGCCAGCAGCTTGGCCCATGGCGGGAGGGCCGAAAATGAGCAGTTCTTC
TRBV24-1,TRBJ2-2,14,.,TRBD1,CATRTGGGTGELFF,TGTGCCACCAGGACAGGGGGCGGCACCGGGGAGCTGTTTTTT
TRBV5-1,TRBJ2-2,15,few,.,CASSLRRVPTGELFF,TGCGCCAGCAGCTTGAGGAGAGTGCCTACCGGGGAGCTGTTTTTT
TRBV20-1,TRBJ2-3,14,.,.,CSATPIAGTDTQYF,TGCAGTGCCACTCCCATCGCGGGCACAGATACGCAGTATTTT
TRBV9,TRBJ2-5,13,many,.,CASSVGGQETQYF,TGTGCCAGCAGCGTAGGGGGCCAAGAGACCCAGTACTTC
TRBV15,TRBJ1-1,14,.,.,CVTSRRRGADEAFF,TGTGTCACCAGCAGACGGCGGGGGGCAGATGAAGCTTTCTTT
TRBV4-1,TRBJ2-2,17,.,TRBD2,CASSQPASGRTIGELFF,TGCGCCAGCAGCCAACCGGCTAGCGGGAGAACTATCGGGGAGCTGTTTTTT
TRBV5-1,TRBJ1-1,13,.,.,CASSWEGGAEAFF,TGCGCCAGCAGCTGGGAGGGGGGGGCTGAAGCTTTCTTT
TRBV11-2,TRBJ2-1,15,few,.,CASSLVRGPPNEQFF,TGTGCCAGCAGCTTAGTTCGGGGCCCGCCCAATGAGCAGTTCTTC
TRBV28,TRBJ2-6,16,few,.,CASSPARSSGANVLTF,TGTGCCAGCAGTCCCGCAAGGAGCTCTGGGGCCAACGTCCTGACTTTC
TRBV12-3/TRBV12-4,TRBJ2-5,13,few,.,CASTTLSTETQYF,TGTGCCAGCACCACACTTAGCACGGAGACCCAGTACTTC
TRBV4-1,TRBJ2-7,14,.,TRBD1,CASSQNRGVGEQYF,TGCGCCAGCAGCCAGAACAGGGGCGTTGGCGAGCAGTACTTC
TRBV5-1,TRBJ1-1,13,many,TRBD1,CASSEQGANEAFF,TGCGCCAGCAGCGAACAGGGGGCGAATGAAGCTTTCTTT
TRBV5-1,TRBJ2-7,14,many,.,CASSLMSGSYEQYF,TGCGCCAGCAGCTTGATGTCTGGGTCCTACGAGCAGTACTTC
TRBV12-3/TRBV12-4,TRBJ2-1,16,few,TRBD2,CASSPAVAGIHNEQFF,TGTGCCAGCAGCCCTGCGGTAGCGGGAATTCACAATGAGCAGTTCTTC
TRBV30,TRBJ2-2,13,many,.,CAWNEGRTGELFF,TGTGCCTGGAATGAGGGACGCACCGGGGAGCTGTTTTTT
TRBV3-1,TRBJ2-7,14,many,TRBD2,CASSPGTSAYEQYF,TGTGCCAGCAGCCCTGGGACTAGCGCCTACGAGCAGTACTTC
TRBV7-9,TRBJ2-3,16,many,TRBD1,CASSYQGQGNTDTQYF,TGTGCCAGCAGCTATCAGGGACAGGGAAACACAGATACGCAGTATTTT
TRBV4-2,TRBJ2-4,16,few,TRBD2,CASSQLATSGRDIQYF,TGTGCCAGCAGCCAATTGGCGACTAGCGGGAGGGACATTCAGTACTTC
TRBV4-1,TRBJ2-5,15,.,TRBD2,CASSGTSGLQETQYF,TGCGCCAGCAGCGGGACTAGCGGCCTCCAAGAGACCCAGTACTTC
TRBV20-1,TRBJ1-2,12,few,TRBD1,CSATVQGESYTF,TGCAGTGCTACTGTACAGGGGGAGAGCTACACCTTC
TRBV27,TRBJ2-5,15,.,.,CASRARRGIRETQYF,TGTGCCAGCAGAGCCAGAAGGGGAATCAGAGAGACCCAGTACTTC
TRBV27,TRBJ1-1,13,.,.,CASSSNQLTEAFF,TGTGCCAGCAGTTCCAACCAGCTAACTGAAGCTTTCTTT
TRBV5-1,TRBJ1-1,12,.,.,CASSLASREAFF,TGCGCCAGCAGCTTGGCTTCCCGCGAGGCTTTCTTT
TRBV20-1,TRBJ2-1,14,.,.,CSAKVGLSHNEQFF,TGCAGTGCTAAAGTGGGACTTTCCCACAATGAGCAGTTCTTC
TRBV7-2,TRBJ2-7,16,few,.,CASSLHVGGASYEQYF,TGTGCCAGCAGCTTACACGTGGGAGGCGCCTCCTACGAGCAGTACTTC
TRBV30,TRBJ1-1,13,few,.,CAWNDGGNTEAFF,TGTGCCTGGAATGATGGGGGTAACACTGAAGCTTTCTTT
TRBV7-3,TRBJ1-1,15,many,.,CASSLTGNMNTEAFF,TGTGCCAGCAGCTTAACAGGTAACATGAACACTGAAGCTTTCTTT
TRBV12-3/TRBV12-4,TRBJ2-7,13,few,.,CASSLWVTYEQYF,TGTGCCAGCAGTTTATGGGTCACCTACGAGCAGTACTTC
TRBV27,TRBJ2-1,13,many,TRBD2,CATPGLMNNEQFF,TGTGCCACCCCGGGACTAATGAACAATGAGCAGTTCTTC
TRBV5-1,TRBJ1-5,16,many,TRBD1,CASSLNPGQKYQPQHF,TGCGCCAGCAGCTTGAATCCGGGACAGAAGTATCAGCCCCAGCATTTT
TRBV24-1,TRBJ2-1,15,few,TRBD2,CATSDLLAGGNEQFF,TGTGCCACCAGTGATCTCCTAGCGGGAGGGAATGAGCAGTTCTTC
TRBV4-1,TRBJ1-6,16,many,.,CASSQEGGSYNSPLHF,TGCGCCAGCAGCCAAGAGGGGGGATCCTATAATTCACCCCTCCACTTT
TRBV7-8,TRBJ1-1,15,.,.,CASSLEGRVNTEAFF,TGTGCCAGCAGCTTAGAGGGCAGGGTGAACACTGAAGCTTTCTTT
TRBV9,TRBJ2-1,15,many,.,CASSAEVGLNNEQFF,TGTGCCAGCAGCGCCGAGGTCGGACTGAACAATGAGCAGTTCTTC
TRBV7-2,TRBJ2-3,15,.,.,CASSTSRAYTDTQYF,TGTGCCAGCAGCACCAGTCGAGCTTACACAGATACGCAGTATTTT
TRBV5-5,TRBJ2-7,16,few,TRBD1,CASSLVISDRAYEQYF,TGTGCCAGCAGCTTGGTAATATCGGACAGGGCCTACGAGCAGTACTTC
TRBV5-1,TRBJ1-1,12,.,TRBD1,CASKTGSGEAFF,TGCGCCAGTAAGACAGGGAGTGGAGAAGCTTTCTTT
TRBV7-2,TRBJ1-2,14,.,.,CASSVSRDYGGYTF,TGTGCCAGCAGCGTAAGCCGGGACTATGGAGGCTACACCTTC
TRBV11-2,TRBJ2-2,16,few,.,CASSFGGLMNTGELFF,TGTGCCAGCAGCTTCGGGGGACTCATGAACACCGGGGAGCTGTTTTTT
TRBV10-3,TRBJ2-1,14,.,TRBD2,CAIKGLAGENEQFF,TGTGCCATCAAAGGACTAGCGGGAGAGAATGAGCAGTTCTTC
TRBV29-1,TRBJ2-2,13,few,.,CSVDGQDTGELFF,TGCAGCGTTGACGGCCAGGACACCGGGGAGCTGTTTTTT
TRBV14,TRBJ1-1,16,few,.,CASSQDFGAGYTEAFF,TGTGCCAGCAGCCAAGACTTTGGGGCAGGGTACACTGAAGCTTTCTTT
TRBV20-1,TRBJ1-2,12,many,.,CSVSDNNYGYTF,TGCAGTGTTTCAGATAATAACTATGGCTACACCTTC
TRBV27,TRBJ2-3,13,.,.,CASSWEVADTQYF,TGTGCCAGCAGTTGGGAAGTCGCAGATACGCAGTATTTT
TRBV5-6,TRBJ2-1,15,few,TRBD1,CASTTGQGWYNEQFF,TGTGCCAGCACCACCGGACAGGGGTGGTACAATGAGCAGTTCTTC
TRBV6-5,TRBJ2-7,13,few,.,CASTLGPGAEQYF,TGTGCCAGCACCTTGGGGCCAGGGGCAGAGCAGTACTTC
TRBV5-1,TRBJ2-5,14,few,TRBD2,CASSLYTSGETQYF,TGCGCCAGCAGCTTGTACACTAGCGGAGAGACCCAGTACTTC
TRBV6-1,TRBJ1-2,14,few,.,CASSERLGLYGYTF,TGTGCCAGCAGTGAGAGGTTGGGGTTATATGGCTACACCTTC
TRBV5-1,TRBJ2-1,13,few,TRBD2,CASSRAGGPEQFF,TGCGCCAGCAGCAGAGCGGGAGGGCCGGAGCAGTTCTTC
TRBV30,TRBJ2-5,12,.,.,CAWKVLGETQYF,TGTGCCTGGAAAGTCTTGGGAGAGACCCAGTACTTC
TRBV5-1,TRBJ1-1,12,.,.,CASSSGVDEAFF,TGCGCCAGCAGCTCCGGCGTCGATGAAGCTTTCTTT
TRBV10-3,TRBJ2-1,14,few,.,CAIRRDRVGDEQFF,TGTGCCATCAGGAGGGACCGGGTGGGTGATGAGCAGTTCTTC
TRBV4-1,TRBJ2-7,16,.,TRBD1,CASSQVPGGRAYEQYF,TGCGCCAGCAGCCAAGTTCCAGGGGGCAGAGCCTACGAGCAGTACTTC
TRBV29-1,TRBJ2-7,14,many,TRBD1,CSVEPQGRSHEQYF,TGCAGCGTTGAACCACAGGGGCGGTCACACGAGCAGTACTTC
TRBV4-1,TRBJ2-1,14,many,.,CASSPGAPSTEQFF,TGCGCCAGCAGCCCGGGGGCCCCAAGCACTGAGCAGTTCTTC